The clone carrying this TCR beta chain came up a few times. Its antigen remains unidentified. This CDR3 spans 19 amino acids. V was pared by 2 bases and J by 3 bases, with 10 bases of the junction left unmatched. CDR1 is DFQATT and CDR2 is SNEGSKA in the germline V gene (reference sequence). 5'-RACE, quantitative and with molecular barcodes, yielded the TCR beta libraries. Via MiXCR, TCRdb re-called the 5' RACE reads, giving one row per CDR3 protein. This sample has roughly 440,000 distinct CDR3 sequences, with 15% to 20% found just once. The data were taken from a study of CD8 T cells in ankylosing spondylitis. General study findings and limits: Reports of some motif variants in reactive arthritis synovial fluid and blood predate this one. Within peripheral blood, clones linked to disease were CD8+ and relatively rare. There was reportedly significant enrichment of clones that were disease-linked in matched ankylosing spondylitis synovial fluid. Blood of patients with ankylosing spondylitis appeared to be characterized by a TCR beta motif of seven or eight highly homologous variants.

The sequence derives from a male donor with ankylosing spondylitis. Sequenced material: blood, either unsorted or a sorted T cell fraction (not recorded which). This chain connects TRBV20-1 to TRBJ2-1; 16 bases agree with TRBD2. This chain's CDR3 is CSARPPGTSGGAGYNEQFF. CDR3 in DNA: TGCAGTGCTAGACCCCCCGGGACTAGCGGGGGGGCGGGCTACAATGAGCAGTTCTTC.